These 20 T cell receptor beta chains originate from one sample sequenced in a study of early T cells in non-severe SARS-CoV-2 infection. TCRdb redid the calling of the 5' RACE reads with MiXCR, one entry per CDR3 protein. The sample has just under 90,000 distinct CDR3 sequences, about an eighth seen once. The sample consisted of whole blood. These receptors were collected from an adult who was a healthcare worker with PCR-confirmed SARS-CoV-2 infection or an uninfected control (not recorded which).

This clonotype was seen at least ten times. The J gene is TRBJ2-2, the V gene TRBV5-4, with TRBD2 identical over 7 bases. After removal of 4 bases from V and 2 bases from J, the junction contained 11 bases not matched to a gene. The CDR3 spans 17 residues. Germline assignment: CDR1 SGHNT and CDR2 YYREEE (reference sequence). The CDR3 here is CASSDDGGGPNTGELFF. CDR3 DNA sequence: TGTGCCAGCAGCGATGATGGGGGAGGGCCTAACACCGGGGAGCTGTTTTTT. Complete variable domain (other parts from reference TRBV5-4 and TRBJ2-2): ETGVTQSPTHLIKTRGQQVTLRCSSQSGHNTVSWYQQALGQGPQFIFQYYREEENGRGNFPPRFSGLQFPNYSSELNVNALELDDSALYLCASSDDGGGPNTGELFFGEGSRLTVL.

The V gene is TRBV2, the J gene TRBJ2-4; 8 bases fit TRBD1. The CDR3 totals 15 residues. J gave up 1 base and V 5 bases, and 4 bases lay outside the gene matches. Per germline, CDR1 SNHLY and CDR2 FYNNEI. CDR3 in DNA: TGTGCCAGCAGTACCCGACAGGGGGCCAAAAACATTCAGTACTTC. As protein: CASSTRQGAKNIQYF. The full variable domain, rest sourced from reference TRBV2 and TRBJ2-4, is EPEVTQTPSHQVTQMGQEVILRCVPISNHLYFYWYRQILGQKVEFLVSFYNNEISEKSEIFDDQFSVERPDGSNFTLKIRSTKLEDSAMYFCASSTRQGAKNIQYFGAGTRLSVL.

The chain combines TRBV6-1 with TRBJ2-2; D might be TRBD2 (7 bases). Trimming stripped 5 bases from V and 0 bases from J, with 16 bases between. The length of the CDR3 is 17 residues. The V gene's germline CDR1 is MNHNS and CDR2 SASEGT. The CDR3 spells CASSFGWGGPNTGELFF. For the CDR3, the DNA is TGTGCCAGCAGTTTTGGCTGGGGGGGGCCGAACACCGGGGAGCTGTTTTTT.

The V gene is TRBV18, the J gene TRBJ1-5; TRBD1 is a possible D gene (5 bases). V lost 4 bases, J lost 6 bases, and 16 bases lay in between. In germline, CDR1 is KGHSH, CDR2 LQKENI. The CDR3 length is 15 residues. In nucleotides, the CDR3 is TGTGCCAGCTCACATCGACAGAGTAAGGGTCAGCCCCAGCATTTT. The encoded protein is CASSHRQSKGQPQHF.

This clonotype showed up just a few times. The chain employs TRBV7-6 and TRBJ2-5, with D possibly being TRBD1 or TRBD2 (5 bases each). The V gene's germline CDR1 is SGHVS and CDR2 FNYEAQ. The CDR3 totals 18 residues. Trimming took off 5 bases at V and 5 bases at J, with 27 bases between the two ends. In DNA, the CDR3 is TGTGCCAGCAGCCTCCTCCTACGAGGAGGAGAGGGGTTGGAGACCCAGTACTTC. It codes for CASSLLLRGGEGLETQYF.

This chain joins TRBV27 and TRBJ2-1; a weak D match, TRBD1 (6 bases). The CDR3 loop spans 13 amino acids. Germline lookup yields CDR1 MNHEY and CDR2 SMNVEV (reference sequence). Trimming shortened V by 5 bases and J by 6 bases, and 11 bases separated the two germline ends. The CDR3 loop reads CASSGGFGNEQFF. CDR3 sequence (DNA): TGTGCCAGCAGTGGGGGCTTCGGCAATGAGCAGTTCTTC.

This clonotype showed up just a few times. This chain joins TRBV9 and TRBJ1-1; D is unresolved. Looked up from germline, CDR1 is SGDLS and CDR2 is YYNGEE. The CDR3 runs to 13 residues. V shed 0 bases and J shed 3 bases, with 6 bases lying between them. The CDR3 DNA reads TGTGCCAGCAGCGTAGCGGGGTACACTGAAGCTTTCTTT. As protein: CASSVAGYTEAFF.

This clonotype was recorded a few times. CDR3 region: CASSQRTGGQETQYF. The CDR3 bases are TGCGCCAGCAGTCAAAGGACAGGGGGGCAAGAGACCCAGTACTTC. The gene calls are TRBV5-1 and TRBJ2-5; 10 bases line up with TRBD1. The germline CDR1 and CDR2 sequences are SGHRS and YFSETQ. The CDR3 length is 15 residues. V was pared by 5 bases and J by 2 bases, with 6 bases of the junction left unmatched.

CDR3 bases: TGTGCCAGCAGAGTACAGGTACGCTACGAGCAGTACTTC. As protein: CASRVQVRYEQYF. The chain links TRBV28 to TRBJ2-7; D is perhaps TRBD1 (5 bases). Deletions cut 6 bases from V and 3 bases from J, with 12 bases between. Germline assignment: CDR1 MDHEN and CDR2 SYDVKM. The CDR3 spans 13 residues.

This clonotype was recorded many times. The chain recombines TRBV11-2 with TRBJ2-3; TRBD2 agrees at 13 bases. The trim removed 1 base at V and 3 bases at J, leaving 4 bases unmatched. The CDR3 is 17 amino acids. The germline V gene encodes CDR1 SGHAT and CDR2 FQNNGV. The CDR3 spells CASSLVGTSGKTDTQYF. For the CDR3, the DNA is TGTGCCAGCAGCTTAGTCGGGACTAGCGGGAAAACAGATACGCAGTATTTT. Filled out from reference TRBV11-2 and TRBJ2-3, the complete variable domain reads EAGVAQSPRYKIIEKRQSVAFWCNPISGHATLYWYQQILGQGPKLLIQFQNNGVVDDSQLPKDRFSAERLKGVDSTLKIQPAKLEDSAVYLCASSLVGTSGKTDTQYFGPGTRLTVL.

This chain uses TRBV29-1 with TRBJ2-7; no definite D call. Germline loops: CDR1 SQVTM, CDR2 ANQGSEA. There are 11 residues in the CDR3. V lost 3 bases to trimming and J lost 2 bases, with 5 bases between them. The DNA for the CDR3 is TGCAGCGTTGAGGCAGCCTACGAGCAGTACTTC. Amino acids: CSVEAAYEQYF.

This clonotype was recorded many times. At one of its ends the junction is not consistent with the germline gene, which may arise from a read error. J is TRBJ2-3 and V is TRBV20-1; 8 bases are a match to TRBD2. This CDR3 region has 16 residues. Germline V gene sequence: CDR1 DFQATT, CDR2 SNEGSKA (reference sequence). DNA of the CDR3: TGCAGTGCTAGAGATTGGGAGCGGGAGAGCACAAATACGCAGTATTTT. Translated: CSARDWERESTNTQYF.

In this sample, this clonotype turned up a few times. The V call is TRBV7-2, the J call TRBJ1-5; D is unresolved. CDR3 length equals 12 residues. CDR1 SGHTA and CDR2 FQGNSA come from the germline V gene. Trimming pared 10 bases from V and 4 bases from J, leaving 11 bases between. For the CDR3, the DNA is TGTGCCACCTCCCTGTCGAATCAGCCCCAGCATTTT. Its translation: CATSLSNQPQHF.

The chain uses TRBV14 and TRBJ2-1, with 8 nucleotides matching TRBD1. Germline V lookup: CDR1 SGHDN, CDR2 FVKESK. Unmatched junction bases numbered 8, after V lost 5 bases and J lost 8 bases. This CDR3 comprises 14 residues. The CDR3 reads CASSSRTGSYEQFF. The CDR3 DNA is TGTGCCAGCAGCTCTAGGACAGGGAGCTATGAGCAGTTCTTC.

This clonotype is large. The chain uses TRBV28 and TRBJ2-7; 8 positions match TRBD2. This CDR3 spans 17 amino acids. The V gene's germline CDR1 is MDHEN and CDR2 SYDVKM. Trimming removed 2 bases from V and 0 bases from J; junction bases left unmatched: 9. CDR3 residues: CASSLTSTSVHSYEQYF. DNA for the CDR3: TGTGCCAGCAGTTTAACTTCGACTAGCGTGCACTCCTACGAGCAGTACTTC.

The J gene is TRBJ2-7, the V gene TRBV20-1; perhaps TRBD2 as D (6 bases). In germline, CDR1 is DFQATT, CDR2 SNEGSKA (reference sequence). Trimming left V 3 bases short and J 5 bases short, with 20 bases between. This CDR3 contains 15 residues. The chain's CDR3 is CSASKTGVLSDEQYF. As DNA, the CDR3 is TGCAGTGCTAGTAAAACGGGAGTTCTTAGCGACGAGCAGTACTTC.

This clonotype was seen only a few times. The rearrangement uses TRBV28 and TRBJ2-2; D unresolved. The V gene lost 10 bases and the J gene lost 3 bases, with 6 bases spanning the gap. The CDR3 spans 11 residues. Germline V gene lookup returns CDR1 MDHEN and CDR2 SYDVKM. The CDR3 DNA sequence: TGTGCCACCGTTGACACCGGGGAGCTGTTTTTT. This codes for CATVDTGELFF.

This clonotype has a count of ten or more. The genes are TRBV12-3 or TRBV12-4 and TRBJ2-7, with D possibly being TRBD2 (6 bases). The V gene lost 10 bases and the J gene lost 1 base, with 17 bases spanning the gap. CDR3 length: 14 residues. CDR3 loop: CATRPAGPSYEQYF. The CDR3 nucleotides are TGTGCCACTCGTCCGGCGGGACCTTCCTACGAGCAGTACTTC.

The rearrangement joins TRBV6-5 to TRBJ2-7; 8 nucleotides align to TRBD1. Germline-derived CDR1 and CDR2 are MNHEY and SVGAGI. J gave up 0 bases and V 0 bases, and 4 bases lay outside the gene matches. The CDR3 spans 16 residues. CDR3 residues: CASSYSGTGYSYEQYF. CDR3 nucleotide sequence: TGTGCCAGCAGTTACTCCGGGACAGGATACTCCTACGAGCAGTACTTC.

With respect to this clonotype: The junction does not match germline at one end; this may be a read error. The genes are TRBV30 and TRBJ1-2; D is ambiguous. The CDR3 has 12 residues. The germline gives CDR1 GTSNPN, CDR2 SVGIG (reference sequence). CDR3 nucleotides: TGTGCCTGGGCGGGCGGAGCCTATAGCTACACCTTC. Protein sequence: CAWAGGAYSYTF.